The rows below give T cell receptor beta chains drawn from one sample of a study of OX40 agonist ivuxolimab in advanced cancers. The repertoire was sequenced with immunoSEQ multiplex PCR; TCRdb's copy has only in-frame clones and lacks some. This sample has about 79,000 clones; about nine tenths occur once, and the top ten carry more than 5.5%. The sequenced sample was CD4+ or CD8+ T cells sorted from blood, obtained in a trial of the OX40 agonist ivuxolimab. The receptors here all came from an adult with an advanced solid tumor such as melanoma, head and neck, liver or kidney cancer. Each CDR3 is given without its conserved first and last residue. Clone size is shown for a subset of rows, as once, few, many or a class of expanded clone.

J gene	V gene	clone size	CDR3 protein
TRBJ2-5	TRBV29-1	-	SVEGGTTQETQY
TRBJ1-1	TRBV4-1	-	ASSAGTGPMNTEAF
TRBJ2-1	TRBV15	-	ATSTLAGGPNEQF
TRBJ1-5	TRBV27	-	ASSPGRTRGNQPQH
TRBJ2-2	TRBV9	-	ASSVVASGRAGTGELF
TRBJ1-2	TRBV19	-	ASSTSQGSYGYT
TRBJ2-7	TRBV28	-	ATAGTSAYEQY
TRBJ2-3	TRBV4-1	-	ASSFLAGITDTQY
TRBJ2-1	TRBV19	-	ASSSFGGAGDYDEQF
TRBJ1-1	TRBV30	-	AWIRWTVGEAF
TRBJ2-2	TRBV28	-	ASTAGGNTGELF
TRBJ1-4	TRBV29-1	-	SVAKGQAGKLF
TRBJ2-7	TRBV19	-	ASSPTTGSRGEVFVGRGYEQY
TRBJ2-1	TRBV18	-	ASSQAGTSGGYEQF
TRBJ2-4	TRBV6-1	-	ASSGQGTIIQY
TRBJ1-2	TRBV28	-	ASRTGGGSYGYT
TRBJ2-1	TRBV7-9	-	ASSPVRRTSHNEQF
TRBJ2-1	TRBV7-6	-	ASLPTGGLSYNEQF
TRBJ2-1	TRBV11-2	-	ASSLDRDRDNNEQF
TRBJ1-4	TRBV11-2	-	ASSRGQGGNEKLF
TRBJ1-4	TRBV5-1	-	ASSLEVNEKLF
TRBJ2-2	TRBV28	-	ASSWRAANTGELF
TRBJ1-2	TRBV5-1	once	ASSQGQGRGGYT
TRBJ1-5	TRBV19	-	ASSTPQGSNQPQH
TRBJ2-1	TRBV6-5	-	ASSQERGYNEQF
TRBJ2-4	TRBV28	once	ASSSWDTDIQY
TRBJ1-5	TRBV7-2	-	ASSLQGGGQPQH
TRBJ1-2	TRBV28	-	ASSTPPAGRHGYT
TRBJ2-5	TRBV11-2	-	ASSLFETQY
TRBJ2-3	TRBV5-1	-	ASSSPTGGTDTQY
TRBJ2-3	TRBV19	-	ASSSRASTDTQY
TRBJ2-2	TRBV9	-	ASTTSGRAPNTGELF
TRBJ2-3	TRBV10-3	-	AIVGAVSDTQY
TRBJ2-1	TRBV6-1	-	ASSEAIRPYNEQF
TRBJ1-2	TRBV7-9	-	ASSLGTAYGYT
TRBJ1-2	TRBV27	-	ASSFSGGRPSGYT
TRBJ2-1	TRBV5-1	-	ASSQPGTGTYNEQF
TRBJ1-2	TRBV11-2	-	ASSPDRGTNYGYT
TRBJ2-7	TRBV18	-	ASSSLRQSLYEQY
TRBJ1-1	TRBV20-1	-	SPGTNTEAF
TRBJ1-4	TRBV7-9	-	ASSFLQGYNEKLF
TRBJ1-2	TRBV19	-	ASSMDFNYGYT
TRBJ2-2	TRBV18	-	ASSPETSGSRGTGELF
TRBJ1-1	TRBV7-8	few	ASSPRLGEAF
TRBJ1-1	TRBV10-3	-	AISEGPNGNTEAF
TRBJ2-7	TRBV28	-	ASRRTGGNYHEQY
TRBJ2-5	TRBV11-2	-	ASSSRTRRVATQY
TRBJ1-2	TRBV28	-	AIPGQGNGGYT
TRBJ2-2	TRBV6-5	-	ASSYSGRGLSGELF
TRBJ2-3	TRBV5-4	-	ASSLPGLAGADTQY